This record covers a single T cell receptor (beta chain). Its antigen is undetermined. The PCR made use of 60 Vbeta and 13 Jbeta primers. The assay was immunoSEQ multiplex PCR, and TCRdb's table has in-frame clones only and misses some. There are tens of thousands of clones in the sample, with approximately 1.4% held by the top ten. This CDR3 has 13 residues. The ends were cut back, 3 bases at V and 4 bases at J, with 8 bases in the middle. Germline CDR1 and CDR2: SGHAT and FQNNGV. This sample is drawn from a study of cytomegalovirus exposure and HLA in healthy donors. Study outcomes and limitations: Most CMV-associated TCR beta chains appeared HLA-restricted in a later analysis.

Nominal health characterized the donors when sampled, though unrecorded immune exposures were likely. The receptor's source is a woman aged 55-69 years in good health and CMV-seronegative. The genes are TRBV11-2 and TRBJ2-3; the D gene is possibly TRBD2 (5 bases). Sequencing input: PBMCs. CDR3 region: CASSFAGSDTQYF. As DNA, the CDR3 is TGTGCCAGCAGCTTTGCGGGTTCAGATACGCAGTATTTT. Complete variable domain (other parts from reference TRBV11-2 and TRBJ2-3): EAGVAQSPRYKIIEKRQSVAFWCNPISGHATLYWYQQILGQGPKLLIQFQNNGVVDDSQLPKDRFSAERLKGVDSTLKIQPAKLEDSAVYLCASSFAGSDTQYFGPGTRLTVL.